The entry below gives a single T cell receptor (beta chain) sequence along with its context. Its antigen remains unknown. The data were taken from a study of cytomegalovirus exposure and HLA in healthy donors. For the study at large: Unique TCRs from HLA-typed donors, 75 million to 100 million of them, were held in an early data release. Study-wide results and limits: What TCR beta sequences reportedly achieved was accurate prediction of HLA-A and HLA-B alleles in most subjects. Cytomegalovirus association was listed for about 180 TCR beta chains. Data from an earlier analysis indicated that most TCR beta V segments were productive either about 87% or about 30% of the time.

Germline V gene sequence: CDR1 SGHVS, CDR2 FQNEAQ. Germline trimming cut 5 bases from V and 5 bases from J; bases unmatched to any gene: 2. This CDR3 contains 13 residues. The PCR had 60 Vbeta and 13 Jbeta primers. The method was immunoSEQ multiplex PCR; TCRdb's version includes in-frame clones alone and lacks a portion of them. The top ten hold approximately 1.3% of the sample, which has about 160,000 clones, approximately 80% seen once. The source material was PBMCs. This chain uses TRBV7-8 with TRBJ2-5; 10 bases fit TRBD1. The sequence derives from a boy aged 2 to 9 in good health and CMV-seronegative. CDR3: CASSRDRGETQYF. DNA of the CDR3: TGTGCCAGCAGCAGGGACAGGGGTGAGACCCAGTACTTC.